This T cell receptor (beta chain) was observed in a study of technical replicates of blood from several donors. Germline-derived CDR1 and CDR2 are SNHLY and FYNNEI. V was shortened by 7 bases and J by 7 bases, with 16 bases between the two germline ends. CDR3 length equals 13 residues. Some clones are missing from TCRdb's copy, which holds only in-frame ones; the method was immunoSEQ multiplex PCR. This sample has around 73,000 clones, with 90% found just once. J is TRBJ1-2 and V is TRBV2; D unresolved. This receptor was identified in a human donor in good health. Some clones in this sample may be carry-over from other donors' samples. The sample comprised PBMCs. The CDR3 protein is CASIPDLRVGYTF. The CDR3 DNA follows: TGTGCCAGCATTCCCGACTTACGCGTTGGCTACACCTTC.